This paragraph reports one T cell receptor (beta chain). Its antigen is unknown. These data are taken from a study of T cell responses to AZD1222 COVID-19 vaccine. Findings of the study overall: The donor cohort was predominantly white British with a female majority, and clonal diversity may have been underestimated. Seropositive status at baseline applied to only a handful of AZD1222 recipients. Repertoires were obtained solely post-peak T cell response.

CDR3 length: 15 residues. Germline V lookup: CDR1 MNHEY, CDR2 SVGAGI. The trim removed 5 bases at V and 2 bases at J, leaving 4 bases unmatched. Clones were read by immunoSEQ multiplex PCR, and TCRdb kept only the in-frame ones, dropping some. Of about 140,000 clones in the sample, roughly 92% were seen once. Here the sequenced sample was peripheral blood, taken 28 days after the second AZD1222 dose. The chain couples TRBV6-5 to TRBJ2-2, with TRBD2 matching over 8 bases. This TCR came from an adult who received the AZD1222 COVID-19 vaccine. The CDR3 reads CASSRAGVNTGELFF. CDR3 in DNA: TGTGCCAGCAGTCGAGCGGGAGTAAACACCGGGGAGCTGTTTTTT.